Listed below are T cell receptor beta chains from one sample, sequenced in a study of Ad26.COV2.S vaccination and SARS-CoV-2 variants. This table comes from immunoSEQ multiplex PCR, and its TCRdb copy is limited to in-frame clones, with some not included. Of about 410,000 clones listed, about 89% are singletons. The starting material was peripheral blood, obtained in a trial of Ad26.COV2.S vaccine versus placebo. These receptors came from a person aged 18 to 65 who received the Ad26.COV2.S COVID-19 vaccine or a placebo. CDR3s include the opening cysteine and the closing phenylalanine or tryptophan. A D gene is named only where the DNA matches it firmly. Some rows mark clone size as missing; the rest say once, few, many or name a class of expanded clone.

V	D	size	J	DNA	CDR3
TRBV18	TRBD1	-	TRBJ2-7	TGTGCCAGCTCACCACCGGGACAGGGATACGAGCAGTACTTC	CASSPPGQGYEQYF
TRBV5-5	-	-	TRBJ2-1	TGTGCCAGCAGCTTGGGACTGGTCTCCTACAATGAGCAGTTCTTC	CASSLGLVSYNEQFF
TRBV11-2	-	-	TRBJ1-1	TGTGCCAGCAGCTTATGGGGGCGCGGCACTGAAGCTTTCTTT	CASSLWGRGTEAFF
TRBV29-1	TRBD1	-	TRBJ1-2	TGCAGCGTGGGCATTGCGTCGGCACAGGGGGGGAACTATGGCTACACCTTC	CSVGIASAQGGNYGYTF
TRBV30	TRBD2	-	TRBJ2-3	TGTGCCTGGAGTGTGGGGGGAGGGACAGATACGCAGTATTTT	CAWSVGGGTDTQYF
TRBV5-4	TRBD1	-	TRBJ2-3	TGTGCCAGCAGCGCCGGGACAGCGCAGTATTTT	CASSAGTAQYF
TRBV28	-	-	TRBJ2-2	TGTGCCAGCAGTTTGCCCGGGACGGGGAACACCGGGGAGCTGTTTTTT	CASSLPGTGNTGELFF
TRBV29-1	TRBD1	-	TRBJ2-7	TGCAGCGCCCGGACAGGGCCCTACGAGCAGTACTTC	CSARTGPYEQYF
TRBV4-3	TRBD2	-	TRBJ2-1	TGCGCCAGCAGCTCTCGACTAGCGGGGGCGTACAATGAGCAGTTCTTC	CASSSRLAGAYNEQFF
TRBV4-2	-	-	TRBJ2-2	TGTGCCAGCAGCCAACAATTGAACACCGGGGAGCTGTTTTTT	CASSQQLNTGELFF
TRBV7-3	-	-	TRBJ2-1	TGTGCCAGCAGCTTATTTGGTGAGCAGTTCTTC	CASSLFGEQFF
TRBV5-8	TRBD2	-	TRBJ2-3	TGTGCCAGCAGCTATAGCGGGAGGTTAACAGATACGCAGTATTTT	CASSYSGRLTDTQYF
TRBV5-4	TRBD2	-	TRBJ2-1	TGTGCCAGCAGCTTTACGAGCGGGAGCTCCTACAATGAGCAGTTCTTC	CASSFTSGSSYNEQFF
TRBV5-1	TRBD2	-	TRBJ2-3	TGCGCCAGCAGCTTGCTAACTAGCGGGAGGGCAGATACGCAGTATTTT	CASSLLTSGRADTQYF
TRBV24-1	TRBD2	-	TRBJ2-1	TGTGCCACCAGTGATTTGCATCTAGCGGGAGGGTCTGAGCAGTTCTTC	CATSDLHLAGGSEQFF
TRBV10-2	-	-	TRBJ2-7	TGCGCCACCACCCCTACTGAGACCGGGGGGCAGTACTTC	CATTPTETGGQYF
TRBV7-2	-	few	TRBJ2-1	TGTGCCAGCAGCTTGCCCTCTCGACTACGGAAGGACAATGAGCAGTTCTTC	CASSLPSRLRKDNEQFF
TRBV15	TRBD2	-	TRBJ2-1	TGTGCCACCAGCAGAATCGGGATTGGAGCGGGGGTCCCCAGGTCCGATGAGCAGTTCTTC	CATSRIGIGAGVPRSDEQFF
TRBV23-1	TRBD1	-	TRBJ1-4	TGCGCCAGCAGAAACACAGGGGTGAGGGAGGAAAAACTGTTTTTT	CASRNTGVREEKLFF
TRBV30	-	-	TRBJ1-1	TGTGCCTGGACGGTCCTCCGGGACACTGAAGCTTTCTTT	CAWTVLRDTEAFF
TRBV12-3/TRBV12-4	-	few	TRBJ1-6	TGTGCCAGCAGTTTACGGCCTAATTCACCCCTCCACTTT	CASSLRPNSPLHF
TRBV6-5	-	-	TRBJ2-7	TGTGCCAGCAGCCGGGGGACCTACGAGCAGTACTTC	CASSRGTYEQYF
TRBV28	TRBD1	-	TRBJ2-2	TGTGCCAGCAGTTTATGGGGACAGGGGGGCACCGGGGAGCTGTTTTTT	CASSLWGQGGTGELFF